These T cell receptor beta chains were read from a single sample in a study of T cells in Graves' hyperthyroidism and ophthalmopathy. TCRdb reprocessed the multiplex PCR reads via MiXCR and lists one record per CDR3 protein. The table lists approximately 610,000 distinct CDR3 sequences, roughly 17% of them singletons. The specimen was blood. Receptors originate from a woman between 18 and 30 years old with Graves' hyperthyroidism. Each CDR3 is given with its conserved first and last residue. The D gene is left open where the match is weak. Size values are once, few and many counts, or a class for expanded clones, and some rows have none.

>-|TRBV15|TRBJ1-5|-
CATSREMGLISNQPQHF
TGTGCCACCAGCAGGGAAATGGGGCTGATCAGCAATCAGCCCCAGCATTTT
>many|TRBV7-9|TRBJ2-3|-
CASSLLRGISSDTQYF
TGTGCCAGCAGCCTCCTGCGGGGCATTAGCTCAGATACGCAGTATTTT
>many|TRBV7-3|TRBJ2-2|-
CASSRGNTGELFF
TGTGCCAGCAGTCGGGGGAACACCGGGGAGCTGTTTTTT
>few|TRBV20-1|TRBJ1-1|TRBD1
CSASGGWDTEAFF
TGCAGTGCTTCAGGGGGTTGGGACACTGAAGCTTTCTTT
>few|TRBV20-1|TRBJ2-3|-
CSARVLPDTQYF
TGCAGTGCTAGAGTCCTGCCAGATACGCAGTATTTT
>many|TRBV4-2|TRBJ2-5|TRBD1
CASSQGVTGRQETQYF
TGTGCCAGCAGCCAAGGTGTGACAGGGAGACAAGAGACCCAGTACTTC
>-|TRBV7-2|TRBJ1-6|TRBD1
CASSPSRGYSPLHF
TGTGCCAGCAGCCCGAGCAGGGGGTATTCACCCCTCCACTTT
>-|TRBV28|TRBJ1-6|TRBD1
CASSNRGPYNSPLHF
TGTGCCAGCAGCAACAGGGGACCCTATAATTCACCCCTCCACTTT
>-|TRBV6-5|TRBJ2-4|-
CASRPTLQATKNIQYF
TGTGCCAGCAGGCCCACCTTGCAAGCGACAAAAAACATTCAGTACTTC
>many|TRBV7-2|TRBJ1-1|-
CASSLGSGEAGANTEAFF
TGTGCCAGCAGCTTAGGTTCCGGGGAAGCTGGGGCGAACACTGAAGCTTTCTTT
>many|TRBV20-1|TRBJ2-3|TRBD1
CSARGRTGAGTDTQYF
TGCAGTGCTAGAGGAAGGACAGGTGCTGGCACAGATACGCAGTATTTT
>many|TRBV6-1|TRBJ2-7|-
CARTNSGVHEQYF
TGTGCCAGGACGAACTCAGGGGTCCACGAGCAGTACTTC
>many|TRBV7-8|TRBJ2-3|-
CASSPRRVGGDTDTQYF
TGTGCCAGCAGCCCGAGGCGGGTCGGCGGGGACACAGATACGCAGTATTTT
>-|TRBV6-5|TRBJ1-1|-
CASIFGLIRDTEAFF
TGTGCCAGCATTTTTGGACTGATTCGGGACACTGAAGCTTTCTTT
>-|TRBV10-3|TRBJ1-2|-
CAISELTANYGYTF
TGTGCCATCAGTGAGTTGACAGCTAACTATGGCTACACCTTC
>many|TRBV6-1|TRBJ1-1|-
CASSDPNTEAFF
TGTGCCAGCAGTGACCCGAACACTGAAGCTTTCTTT
>many|TRBV24-1|TRBJ2-2|TRBD2
CATGLAGRGGTGELFF
TGTGCCACGGGACTAGCGGGACGCGGTGGGACCGGGGAGCTGTTTTTT
>many|TRBV20-1|TRBJ2-1|TRBD2
CSARDGGGGHNEQFF
TGCAGTGCTAGGGACGGTGGCGGGGGACACAATGAGCAGTTCTTC
>many|TRBV30|TRBJ2-7|TRBD2
CAWVAGSYEQYF
TGTGCCTGGGTAGCGGGGTCGTACGAGCAGTACTTC
>-|TRBV6-1|TRBJ2-1|-
CASSEAGNYLYNEQFF
TGTGCCAGCAGTGAAGCGGGAAACTACCTTTACAATGAGCAGTTCTTC
>many|TRBV20-1|TRBJ2-2|TRBD2
CSASVLAGVAGELFF
TGCAGTGCTAGCGTACTAGCGGGAGTGGCCGGGGAGCTGTTTTTT
>-|TRBV6-9|TRBJ2-2|-
CASSYPGDRCSTGELFF
TGTGCCAGCAGTTACCCCGGGGACCGCTGCTCCACCGGGGAGCTGTTTTTT
>many|TRBV7-2|TRBJ2-1|-
CASSLARDYHNEQFF
TGTGCCAGCAGCTTAGCCAGGGATTATCATAATGAGCAGTTCTTC
>many|TRBV20-1|TRBJ1-1|TRBD1
CSADDRGNTEAFF
TGCAGTGCCGATGACAGGGGGAACACTGAAGCTTTCTTT
>-|TRBV28|TRBJ1-2|-
CASSLLEGVDGYTF
TGTGCCAGCAGTTTATTGGAAGGGGTAGATGGCTACACCTTC
>few|TRBV5-4|TRBJ2-1|TRBD2
CASSYPGLAGNEQFF
TGTGCCAGCAGTTATCCGGGACTAGCGGGAAATGAGCAGTTCTTC
>many|TRBV11-2|TRBJ2-7|-
CASSLRSGRNGDEQYF
TGTGCCAGCAGCCTACGTTCAGGGAGGAATGGAGACGAGCAGTACTTC
>-|TRBV28|TRBJ2-7|TRBD2
CASRGTSGSIEQYF
TGTGCCAGCAGAGGGACTAGCGGGAGTATCGAGCAGTACTTC
>-|TRBV19|TRBJ2-1|TRBD2
CASSILSGRPYNEQFF
TGTGCCAGTAGTATCCTGTCCGGGAGGCCCTACAATGAGCAGTTCTTC
>-|TRBV20-1|TRBJ1-4|TRBD1
CSARDRGRGSGEKLFF
TGCAGTGCTAGAGACAGGGGGCGTGGGTCGGGGGAAAAACTGTTTTTT
>many|TRBV11-1|TRBJ2-1|-
CASRDPSGHSSYNEQFF
TGTGCCAGCAGGGACCCCTCGGGACATAGCTCCTACAATGAGCAGTTCTTC
>many|TRBV12-3/TRBV12-4|TRBJ2-7|-
CASSFTRGPYEQYF
TGTGCCAGCAGTTTCACTAGAGGGCCCTACGAGCAGTACTTC
>many|TRBV20-1|TRBJ2-7|-
CSARAGWGEQYF
TGCAGTGCTAGAGCGGGCTGGGGCGAGCAGTACTTC
>few|TRBV12-3/TRBV12-4|TRBJ2-6|-
CASSSPQSGANVLTF
TGTGCCAGCAGTTCCCCTCAATCTGGGGCCAACGTCCTGACTTTC
>-|TRBV9|TRBJ2-7|TRBD2
CASSVSSGFSYEQYF
TGTGCCAGCAGCGTTTCTAGCGGCTTTTCCTACGAGCAGTACTTC
>-|TRBV29-1|TRBJ2-7|-
CSVKDPSGRSYEQYF
TGCAGCGTTAAAGATCCGAGCGGGCGCTCCTACGAGCAGTACTTC
>few|TRBV7-9|TRBJ1-1|-
CASSLENRDATEAFF
TGTGCCAGCAGCTTAGAAAACCGGGACGCCACTGAAGCTTTCTTT
>few|TRBV6-5|TRBJ1-1|-
CASSYGASEAFF
TGTGCCAGCAGTTATGGTGCTTCTGAAGCTTTCTTT
>-|TRBV11-2|TRBJ2-1|-
CASSLEKGDDEQFF
TGTGCCAGCAGCTTAGAAAAAGGGGACGATGAGCAGTTCTTC
>many|TRBV3-1|TRBJ2-7|-
CASSLGGLSSSEQYF
TGTGCCAGCAGCCTGGGAGGCTTATCCTCGAGTGAGCAGTACTTC
>few|TRBV6-1|TRBJ2-7|TRBD1
CASSETGGRDEQYF
TGTGCCAGCAGTGAAACAGGGGGTCGGGACGAGCAGTACTTC
>few|TRBV7-9|TRBJ1-1|TRBD1
CASSLAGQGATEAFF
TGTGCCAGCAGCTTAGCGGGACAGGGGGCCACTGAAGCTTTCTTT
>many|TRBV7-9|TRBJ2-7|-
CASSLSGLHEQYF
TGTGCCAGCAGCTTAAGCGGGCTCCACGAGCAGTACTTC
>-|TRBV2|TRBJ2-1|-
CASSPQREQFF
TGTGCCAGCAGTCCCCAGCGGGAGCAGTTCTTC
>few|TRBV6-1|TRBJ1-6|-
CASSWDRSPLHF
TGTGCCAGCAGTTGGGATCGTTCACCCCTCCACTTT
>few|TRBV10-3|TRBJ2-5|TRBD2
CAISGGSGVEETQYF
TGTGCCATCAGTGGAGGTAGCGGGGTTGAGGAGACCCAGTACTTC
>-|TRBV4-3|TRBJ2-1|TRBD2
CASSQEYPGLAGREQFF
TGCGCCAGCAGCCAAGAATACCCGGGACTAGCGGGACGGGAGCAGTTCTTC
>many|TRBV30|TRBJ2-7|TRBD1
CAWSGGTGSYYEQYF
TGTGCCTGGAGTGGCGGGACAGGGAGTTACTACGAGCAGTACTTC
>many|TRBV19|TRBJ1-2|-
CASSTTGKPNYGYTF
TGTGCCAGTAGTACTACAGGGAAACCTAACTATGGCTACACCTTC
>few|TRBV3-1|TRBJ2-1|TRBD2
CASSPPSGISYNEQFF
TGTGCCAGCAGCCCACCTAGCGGAATCTCCTACAATGAGCAGTTCTTC
>-|TRBV24-1|TRBJ2-1|TRBD1
CATSDFPDRGNEQFF
TGTGCCACCAGTGATTTCCCGGACAGGGGCAATGAGCAGTTCTTC
>-|TRBV11-2|TRBJ1-1|-
CASSLDRGGPSEAFF
TGTGCCAGCAGCTTAGATCGGGGGGGGCCGAGTGAAGCTTTCTTT
>many|TRBV27|TRBJ1-2|-
CASSPVGAGYTF
TGTGCCAGCAGTCCCGTGGGGGCTGGCTACACCTTC
>many|TRBV3-1|TRBJ1-1|-
CASSQSGGDTEAFF
TGTGCCAGCAGCCAAAGTGGGGGTGACACTGAAGCTTTCTTT
>many|TRBV7-9|TRBJ2-7|-
CASSYQGSSYEQYF
TGTGCCAGCAGCTATCAGGGGAGCTCCTACGAGCAGTACTTC